A single sample is the source of the 24 T cell receptor beta chains below, sequenced in a study of cytomegalovirus exposure and HLA in healthy donors. It was with 60 Vbeta and 13 Jbeta primers that the PCR ran. Clones were read by immunoSEQ multiplex PCR, and TCRdb kept only the in-frame ones, dropping some. The sample holds approximately 95,000 clones, about 80% seen once. The specimen sequenced was PBMCs. The receptor set was obtained from a man between 18 and 35 years old in good health and CMV-seropositive.

The genes are TRBV5-4 and TRBJ2-3, with D uncertain. CDR3 size: 12 residues. The germline gives CDR1 SGHNT, CDR2 YYREEE (reference sequence). V shed 1 base and J shed 4 bases, with 4 bases lying between them. The CDR3 region is CASSLLADTQYF. The CDR3 DNA sequence: TGTGCCAGCAGCTTGCTAGCAGATACGCAGTATTTT.

This sequence joins TRBV28 and TRBJ2-5; 7 bases agree with TRBD2. CDR1 and CDR2 from the germline V gene are MDHEN and SYDVKM. V lost 7 bases and J lost 1; bases outside the gene matches: 3. The CDR3 contains 13 residues. The CDR3 protein is CASIGGFQETQYF. CDR3 DNA sequence: TGTGCCAGCATCGGGGGGTTCCAAGAGACCCAGTACTTC.

The chain carries TRBV15 and TRBJ2-1; maybe TRBD2 (5 bases). V was shortened by 1 base and J by 6 bases, with 16 bases between the two germline ends. This CDR3 is 16 amino acids long. The V gene's germline CDR1 is LNHNV and CDR2 YYDKDF (reference sequence). This chain's CDR3 is CATSRGEGRPGNEQFF. CDR3 bases: TGTGCCACCAGCAGAGGAGAAGGGAGACCCGGCAATGAGCAGTTCTTC. Filled out from reference TRBV15 and TRBJ2-1, the complete variable domain reads DAMVIQNPRYQVTQFGKPVTLSCSQTLNHNVMYWYQQKSSQAPKLLFHYYDKDFNNEADTPDNFQSRRPNTSFCFLDIRSPGLGDTAMYLCATSRGEGRPGNEQFFGPGTRLTVL.

The chain links TRBV2 to TRBJ2-5; D possibly corresponds to TRBD1 (5 bases). The CDR3 is 13 amino acids. The V gene lost 7 bases and the J gene lost 5 bases, with 14 bases spanning the gap. Germline V CDR1 and CDR2: SNHLY, FYNNEI. Here the CDR3 DNA reads TGTGCCAGCAACCAGGGCTTGGGGGAGACCCAGTACTTC. Translation: CASNQGLGETQYF.

This clone turned up a few times. This rearrangement joins TRBV20-1 to TRBJ1-2; unclear D gene. Deletions cut 7 bases from V and 8 bases from J, with 8 bases between. The germline V gene encodes CDR1 DFQATT and CDR2 SNEGSKA (reference sequence). CDR3 length: 9 residues. This chain's CDR3 is CSGGKGYTF. In DNA, the CDR3 is TGCAGTGGAGGCAAGGGCTACACCTTC.

The chain recombines TRBV7-2 with TRBJ2-7, with 11 bases aligning to TRBD2. This CDR3 spans 15 amino acids. V lost 3 bases to trimming and J lost 1 base; unmatched junction nucleotides: 2. Germline V gene lookup returns CDR1 SGHTA and CDR2 FQGNSA. CDR3 sequence: CASSLWTSGSYEQYF. The CDR3 region has the DNA TGTGCCAGCAGCTTGTGGACTAGCGGGTCCTACGAGCAGTACTTC.

This sequence joins TRBV7-9 and TRBJ2-5; 7 positions match TRBD2. The J call is uncertain, as TRBJ2-7 better fits the DNA end. The CDR3 extends over 15 amino acids. The germline CDR1 and CDR2 sequences are SEHNR and FQNEAQ (reference sequence). This CDR3 reads CASSPPASGDYEQYF. DNA for the CDR3: TGTGCCAGCAGCCCCCCGGCGAGCGGGGACTACGAGCAGTACTTC.

This clone was observed a few times. The gene calls are TRBV7-2 and TRBJ1-4; D is ambiguous. The germline CDR1 and CDR2 sequences are SGHTA and FQGNSA. With 4 bases removed from V and 4 bases from J, the gap between germline ends came to 10 bases. CDR3 size: 14 residues. CDR3 DNA sequence: TGTGCCAGCAGCTCTGGAGGTAGTAATGAAAAACTGTTTTTT. Translation gives CASSSGGSNEKLFF. The full variable domain, completed using reference TRBV7-2 and TRBJ1-4, is GAGVSQSPSNKVTEKGKDVELRCDPISGHTALYWYRQSLGQGLEFLIYFQGNSAPDKSGLPSDRFSAERTGGSVSTLTIQRTQQEDSAVYLCASSSGGSNEKLFFGSGTQLSVL.

This clone has only one observation. This chain connects TRBV28 to TRBJ2-7, with a tentative D call TRBD1 (6 bases). CDR1 and CDR2 from the germline V gene are MDHEN and SYDVKM. The CDR3 is made up of 15 amino acids. Between the trimmed V and J ends, which lost 6 bases and 3 bases, there was a span of 18 bases. CDR3 sequence: CASRPGQLGFYEQYF. DNA for the CDR3: TGTGCCAGCAGGCCGGGACAACTTGGATTCTACGAGCAGTACTTC.

V and J are TRBV9 and TRBJ1-6, with 7 nucleotides matching TRBD1. V lost 3 bases to trimming and J lost 10 bases; unmatched junction nucleotides: 10. This CDR3 has 15 amino acids. In germline, CDR1 is SGDLS, CDR2 YYNGEE. As DNA, the CDR3 is TGTGCCAGCAGCGGCCAGGGGGTACTTATCTCACCCCTCCACTTT. This translates into CASSGQGVLISPLHF. Full variable domain (remainder filled in from reference TRBV9 and TRBJ1-6): DSGVTQTPKHLITATGQRVTLRCSPRSGDLSVYWYQQSLDQGLQFLIQYYNGEERAKGNILERFSAQQFPDLHSELNLSSLELGDSALYFCASSGQGVLISPLHFGNGTRLTVT.

V and J are TRBV30 and TRBJ1-5; 7 nucleotides match TRBD1. Unmatched junction bases numbered 6, after V lost 3 bases and J lost 1 base. Looked up from germline, CDR1 is GTSNPN and CDR2 is SVGIG (reference sequence). The CDR3 is 15 residues long. CDR3 nucleotides: TGTGCCTGGAGGGCGCCGGGACAGAGCAATCAGCCCCAGCATTTT. Its protein product is CAWRAPGQSNQPQHF.

The V call is TRBV5-1, the J call TRBJ1-4, with D perhaps TRBD1 (5 bases). The CDR3 loop spans 15 amino acids. Trimming pared 4 bases from V and 0 bases from J, leaving 10 bases between. CDR1 and CDR2 from the germline V gene are SGHRS and YFSETQ. Here the CDR3 DNA reads TGCGCCAGCAGCGGCGGGGGGTCAACTAATGAAAAACTGTTTTTT. Its protein is CASSGGGSTNEKLFF.

This chain joins TRBV28 and TRBJ1-6; maybe TRBD1 (5 bases). V lost 7 bases to trimming and J lost 0 bases, with 16 bases between them. This CDR3 contains 17 residues. Germline V CDR1 and CDR2: MDHEN, SYDVKM. The CDR3 DNA follows: TGTGCCAGCACCCTTGGTCGGGGGAGCTCCTATAATTCACCCCTCCACTTT. It yields the protein CASTLGRGSSYNSPLHF.

This chain uses TRBV5-6 with TRBJ1-4; 7 nucleotides align to TRBD1. From germline, CDR1 is SGHDT and CDR2 YYEEEE. CDR3 length equals 13 residues. V was clipped by 7 bases and J by 6 bases; unmatched bases: 6. For the CDR3, the DNA is TGTGCCAGCGGAACAACAGGGGATGAAAAACTGTTTTTT. The encoded protein is CASGTTGDEKLFF.

V usage is TRBV5-1 and J usage is TRBJ2-4; 9 bases match TRBD1. Trimming cost V 4 bases and J 9 bases; bases outside gene matches: 11. The CDR3 runs to 15 residues. Germline V gene sequence: CDR1 SGHRS, CDR2 YFSETQ. The CDR3 loop reads CASSLTGGGSGIQYF. The CDR3 region has the DNA TGCGCCAGCAGCCTCACAGGGGGCGGATCGGGCATTCAGTACTTC.

The V gene is TRBV30, the J gene TRBJ2-5; 11 bases align to TRBD1. In germline, CDR1 is GTSNPN, CDR2 SVGIG (reference sequence). This CDR3 is built from 15 residues. With 2 bases clipped from V and 7 bases from J, the junction kept 9 bases outside the gene matches. The CDR3 spells CAWSWGQGGRWTQYF. The CDR3 nucleotides are TGTGCCTGGAGTTGGGGACAGGGGGGGAGATGGACCCAGTACTTC.

The chain joins TRBV5-1 to TRBJ1-2; 9 bases agree with TRBD1. The junction had 14 bases not matched to a gene; V was cut back by 0 bases and J by 5 bases. The CDR3 extends over 18 amino acids. CDR1 and CDR2 (germline): SGHRS, YFSETQ. This CDR3 is CASSLAGTGITPRYGYTF. CDR3 in DNA: TGCGCCAGCAGCTTGGCCGGGACAGGGATCACCCCCCGATATGGCTACACCTTC.

This sequence joins TRBV25-1 and TRBJ1-4; D is ambiguous. The V gene lost 2 bases and the J gene lost 7 bases, with 14 bases spanning the gap. Germline V gene lookup returns CDR1 MGHDK and CDR2 SYGVNS. This CDR3 spans 15 amino acids. The CDR3, as DNA: TGTGCCAGCAGTGAAGAAAAAGCCTTGGTTGAAAAACTGTTTTTT. It is translated as CASSEEKALVEKLFF.

There are a few counts of this clone. The CDR3: CASSRAGANVLTF. Here the CDR3 DNA reads TGCGCCAGCAGCCGGGCTGGGGCCAACGTCCTGACTTTC. The rearrangement joins TRBV5-1 to TRBJ2-6; D gene unclear. The germline gives CDR1 SGHRS, CDR2 YFSETQ. CDR3 length: 13 amino acids. V lost 4 bases and J lost 2, with 4 bases in between.

This chain links TRBV2 with TRBJ1-2, with a tentative D call TRBD1 (5 bases). The V gene lost 6 bases and the J gene lost 8 bases, with 13 bases spanning the gap. Germline CDR1 SNHLY, CDR2 FYNNEI. The CDR3 contains 12 residues. CDR3 sequence: CASSQDGHGYTF. CDR3 DNA: TGTGCCAGCAGCCAAGACGGACACGGCTACACCTTC.

The chain recombines TRBV7-6 with TRBJ2-3; the D gene is possibly TRBD2 (6 bases). The CDR3 is 15 residues long. Trimming removed 5 bases at V and 0 bases at J, with 12 bases between. Germline CDR1 and CDR2: SGHVS and FNYEAQ. CDR3 region: CASSRGGESTDTQYF. The CDR3 DNA sequence: TGTGCCAGCAGCCGGGGCGGGGAGAGCACAGATACGCAGTATTTT. Full variable domain (missing parts from reference TRBV7-6 and TRBJ2-3): GAGVSQSPRYKVTKRGQDVALRCDPISGHVSLYWYRQALGQGPEFLTYFNYEAQQDKSGLPNDRFSAERPEGSISTLTIQRTEQRDSAMYRCASSRGGESTDTQYFGPGTRLTVL.

This chain connects TRBV5-1 to TRBJ2-3; TRBD2 aligns across 7 bases. Losses at the gene ends were 4 bases for V and 4 bases for J; bases not matched to a gene: 6. This CDR3 has 14 amino acids. Germline V gene data show CDR1 as SGHRS and CDR2 as YFSETQ. The CDR3 region has the DNA TGCGCCAGCAGCCTAGGACTAGACCCAGATACGCAGTATTTT. Its translation: CASSLGLDPDTQYF.

This chain links TRBV10-2 with TRBJ2-7; D might be TRBD1 (6 bases). Trimming took 10 bases from V and 4 from J, leaving 11 bases between them. The germline CDR1 and CDR2 sequences are WSHSY and SAAADI. The CDR3 is 11 amino acids. The CDR3 nucleotides read TGCGCCACGCGACAGGCGTACGAGCAGTACTTC. Translation: CATRQAYEQYF.

This clone has only one observation. The chain joins TRBV7-2 to TRBJ2-5; 9 nucleotides agree with TRBD2. The length of the CDR3 is 17 residues. V was clipped by 3 bases and J by 0 bases; unmatched bases: 8. The germline V gene encodes CDR1 SGHTA and CDR2 FQGNSA. In nucleotides, the CDR3 is TGTGCCAGCAGCTTCCCGGGGGCTAGCGGGGACCAAGAGACCCAGTACTTC. Translation gives CASSFPGASGDQETQYF.